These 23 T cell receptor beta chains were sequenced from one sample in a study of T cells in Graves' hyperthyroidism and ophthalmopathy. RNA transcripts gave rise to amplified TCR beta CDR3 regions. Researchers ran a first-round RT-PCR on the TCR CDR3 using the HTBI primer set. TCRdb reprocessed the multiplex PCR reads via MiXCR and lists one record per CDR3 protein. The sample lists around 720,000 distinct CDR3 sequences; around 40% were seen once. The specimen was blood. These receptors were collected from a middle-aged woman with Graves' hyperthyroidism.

CDR3 nucleotides: TGTGCCAGCACCTCCCTGGGGGAAACCGGGGAGCTGTTTTTT. Translated: CASTSLGETGELFF. V gene TRBV12-3 or TRBV12-4 combines with J gene TRBJ2-2; the D gene could be TRBD1 or TRBD2 (5 bases each). Between the trimmed V and J ends, which lost 7 bases and 5 bases, there was a span of 14 bases. CDR3 length equals 14 residues.

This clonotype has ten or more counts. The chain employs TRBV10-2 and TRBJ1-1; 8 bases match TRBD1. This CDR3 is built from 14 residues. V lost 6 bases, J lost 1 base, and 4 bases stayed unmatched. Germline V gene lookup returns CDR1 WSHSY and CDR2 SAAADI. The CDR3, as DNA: TGCGCCAGCAGCTTTGGGACAGGGAACACTGAAGCTTTCTTT. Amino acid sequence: CASSFGTGNTEAFF.

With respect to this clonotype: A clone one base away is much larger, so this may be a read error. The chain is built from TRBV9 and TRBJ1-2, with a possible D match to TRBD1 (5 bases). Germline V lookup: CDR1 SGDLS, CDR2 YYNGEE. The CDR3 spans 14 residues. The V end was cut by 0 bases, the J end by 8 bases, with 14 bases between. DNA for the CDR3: TGTGCCAGCAGCGTAGGGGGCGGGCTGGGAGGCTACACCTTC. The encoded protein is CASSVGGGLGGYTF. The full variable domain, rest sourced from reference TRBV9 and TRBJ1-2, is DSGVTQTPKHLITATGQRVTLRCSPRSGDLSVYWYQQSLDQGLQFLIQYYNGEERAKGNILERFSAQQFPDLHSELNLSSLELGDSALYFCASSVGGGLGGYTFGSGTRLTVV.

In nucleotides, the CDR3 is TGTGCCACCTCGACTAGCGCCAGGCGGGATACGCAGTATTTT. Amino acids: CATSTSARRDTQYF. This chain joins TRBV19 and TRBJ2-3; 8 bases are shared with TRBD2. V shed 10 bases and J 6 bases; nucleotides not matched to a gene: 12. The CDR3 runs 14 residues. The germline gives CDR1 LNHDA, CDR2 SQIVND (reference sequence).

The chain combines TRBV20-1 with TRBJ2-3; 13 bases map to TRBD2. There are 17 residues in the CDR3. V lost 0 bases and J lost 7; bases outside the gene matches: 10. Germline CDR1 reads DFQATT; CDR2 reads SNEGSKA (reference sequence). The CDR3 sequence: CSARDSLPLAGGNTQYF. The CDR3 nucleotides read TGCAGTGCTAGAGATTCCCTGCCACTAGCGGGGGGGAATACGCAGTATTTT.

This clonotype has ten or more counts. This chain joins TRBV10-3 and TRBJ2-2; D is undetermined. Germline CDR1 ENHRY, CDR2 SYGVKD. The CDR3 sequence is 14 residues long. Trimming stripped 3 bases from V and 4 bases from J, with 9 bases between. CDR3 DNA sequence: TGTGCCATCAGTGAAGGACGGACCACCGGGGAGCTGTTTTTT. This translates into CAISEGRTTGELFF.

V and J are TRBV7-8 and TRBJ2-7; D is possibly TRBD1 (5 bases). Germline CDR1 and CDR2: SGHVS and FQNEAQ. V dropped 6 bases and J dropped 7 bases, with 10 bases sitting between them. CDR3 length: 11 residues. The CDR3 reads CASRLDNEQYF. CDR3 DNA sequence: TGTGCCAGCAGATTGGACAATGAGCAGTACTTC.

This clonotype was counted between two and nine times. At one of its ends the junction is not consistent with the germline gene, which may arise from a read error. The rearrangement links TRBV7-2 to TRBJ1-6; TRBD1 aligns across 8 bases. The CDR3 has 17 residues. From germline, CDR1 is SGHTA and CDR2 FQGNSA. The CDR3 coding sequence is TGCGCCAGCAGCCTAGGACAGGGTAGCTCCTATAATTCACCCCTCCACTTT. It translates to CASSLGQGSSYNSPLHF.

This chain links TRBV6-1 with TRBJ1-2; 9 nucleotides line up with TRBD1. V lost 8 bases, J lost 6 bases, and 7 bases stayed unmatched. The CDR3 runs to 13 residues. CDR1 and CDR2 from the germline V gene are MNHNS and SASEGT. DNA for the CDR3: TGTGCCAGCCTCAGGGGGGACAGGGATGGCTACACCTTC. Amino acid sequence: CASLRGDRDGYTF.

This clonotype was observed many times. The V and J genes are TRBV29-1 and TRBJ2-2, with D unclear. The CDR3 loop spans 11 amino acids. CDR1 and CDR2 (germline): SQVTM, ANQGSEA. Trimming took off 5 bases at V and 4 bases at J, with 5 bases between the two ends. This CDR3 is CSVWSTGELFF. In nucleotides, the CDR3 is TGCAGCGTTTGGAGCACCGGGGAGCTGTTTTTT.

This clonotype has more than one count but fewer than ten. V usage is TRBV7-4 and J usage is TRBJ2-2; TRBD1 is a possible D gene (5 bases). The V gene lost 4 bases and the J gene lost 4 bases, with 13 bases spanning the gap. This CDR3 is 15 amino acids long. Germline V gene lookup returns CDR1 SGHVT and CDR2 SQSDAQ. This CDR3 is CASSCLGTGTGELFF. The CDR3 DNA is TGTGCCAGCAGCTGCCTTGGAACAGGCACCGGGGAGCTGTTTTTT.

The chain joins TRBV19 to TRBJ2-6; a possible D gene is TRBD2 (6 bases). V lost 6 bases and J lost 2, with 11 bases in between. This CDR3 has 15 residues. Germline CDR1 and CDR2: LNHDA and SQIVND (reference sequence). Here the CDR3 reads CASSVAGPGANVLTF. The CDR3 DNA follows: TGTGCCAGTAGCGTTGCGGGACCTGGGGCCAACGTCCTGACTTTC.

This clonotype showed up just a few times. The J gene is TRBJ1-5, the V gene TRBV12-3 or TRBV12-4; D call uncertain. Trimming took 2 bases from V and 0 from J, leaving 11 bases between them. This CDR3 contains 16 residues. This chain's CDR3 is CASSLSRSDSNQPQHF. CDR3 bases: TGTGCCAGCAGTTTAAGCAGAAGCGATAGCAATCAGCCCCAGCATTTT.

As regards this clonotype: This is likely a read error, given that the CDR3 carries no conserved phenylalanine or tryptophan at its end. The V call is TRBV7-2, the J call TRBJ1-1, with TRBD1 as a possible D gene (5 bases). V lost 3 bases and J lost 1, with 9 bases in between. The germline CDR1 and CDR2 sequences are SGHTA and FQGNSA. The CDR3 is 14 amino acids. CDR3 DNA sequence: TGTGCCAGCAGCTTGACCGGGACGAACACTGAAGCTTTCTCT. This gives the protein CASSLTGTNTEAFS.

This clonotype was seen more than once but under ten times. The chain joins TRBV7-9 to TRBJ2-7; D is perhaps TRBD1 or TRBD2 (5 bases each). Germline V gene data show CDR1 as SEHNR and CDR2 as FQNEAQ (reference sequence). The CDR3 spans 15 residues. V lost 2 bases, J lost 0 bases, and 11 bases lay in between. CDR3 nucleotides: TGTGCCAGCAGCTTATATAAGGGGAGCTCCTACGAGCAGTACTTC. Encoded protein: CASSLYKGSSYEQYF.

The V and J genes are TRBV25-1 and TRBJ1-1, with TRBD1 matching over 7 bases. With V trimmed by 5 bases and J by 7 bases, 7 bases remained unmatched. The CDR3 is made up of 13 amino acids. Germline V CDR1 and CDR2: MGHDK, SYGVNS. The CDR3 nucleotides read TGTGCCAGCAGTTTTGACAGGGCGCTTGAAGCTTTCTTT. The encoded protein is CASSFDRALEAFF.

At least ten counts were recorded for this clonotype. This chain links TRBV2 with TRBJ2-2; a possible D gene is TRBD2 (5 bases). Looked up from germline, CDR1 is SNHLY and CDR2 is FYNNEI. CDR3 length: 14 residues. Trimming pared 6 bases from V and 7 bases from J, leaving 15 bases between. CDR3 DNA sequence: TGTGCCAGCAGCTCCGGGATAAAAATCGGGGAGCTGTTTTTT. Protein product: CASSSGIKIGELFF.

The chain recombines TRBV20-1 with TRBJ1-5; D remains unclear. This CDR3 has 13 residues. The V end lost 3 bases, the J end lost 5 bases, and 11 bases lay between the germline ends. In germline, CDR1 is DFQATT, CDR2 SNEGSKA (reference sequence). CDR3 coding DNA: TGCAGTGCTAGTCGGACGGATGATCAGCCCCAGCATTTT. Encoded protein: CSASRTDDQPQHF.

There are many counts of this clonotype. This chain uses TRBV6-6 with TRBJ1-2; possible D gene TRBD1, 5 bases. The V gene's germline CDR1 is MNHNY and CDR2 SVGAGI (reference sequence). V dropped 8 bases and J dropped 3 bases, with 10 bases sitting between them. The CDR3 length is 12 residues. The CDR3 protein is CASERGDYGYTF. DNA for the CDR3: TGTGCCAGCGAACGGGGGGACTATGGCTACACCTTC.

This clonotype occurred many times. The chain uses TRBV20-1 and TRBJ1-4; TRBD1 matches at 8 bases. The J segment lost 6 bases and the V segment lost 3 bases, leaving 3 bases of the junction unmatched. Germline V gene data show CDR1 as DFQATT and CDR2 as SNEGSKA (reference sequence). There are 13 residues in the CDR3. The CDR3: CSARTGADEKLFF. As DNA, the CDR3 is TGCAGTGCTAGGACAGGGGCGGATGAAAAACTGTTTTTT.

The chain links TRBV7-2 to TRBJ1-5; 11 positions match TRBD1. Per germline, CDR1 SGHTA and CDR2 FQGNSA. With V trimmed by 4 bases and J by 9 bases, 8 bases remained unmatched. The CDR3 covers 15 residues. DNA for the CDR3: TGTGCCAGCAGCTCGGGACAGGGGGGGGATAGGCCCCAGCATTTT. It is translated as CASSSGQGGDRPQHF.

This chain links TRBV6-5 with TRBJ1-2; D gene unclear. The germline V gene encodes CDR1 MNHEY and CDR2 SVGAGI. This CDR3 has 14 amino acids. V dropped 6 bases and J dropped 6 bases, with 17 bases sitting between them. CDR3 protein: CASSQDGRIDGYTF. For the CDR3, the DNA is TGTGCCAGCAGCCAAGATGGAAGGATTGATGGCTACACCTTC.

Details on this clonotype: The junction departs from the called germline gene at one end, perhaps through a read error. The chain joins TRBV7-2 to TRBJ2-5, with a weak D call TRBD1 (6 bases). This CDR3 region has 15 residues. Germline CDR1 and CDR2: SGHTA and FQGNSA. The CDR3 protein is CASSLWDTAQETQYF. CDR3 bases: TGCGCCAGCAGCCTCTGGGACACAGCCCAAGAGACCCAGTACTTC.